This T cell receptor (beta chain) was obtained from a study of T cell changes during pregnancy in multiple sclerosis. This CDR3 is built from 16 residues. V dropped 3 bases and J dropped 2; count of bases not matched to a gene: 10. CDR1 is KGHSH and CDR2 is LQKENI in the germline V gene. The method was immunoSEQ multiplex PCR; TCRdb's version includes in-frame clones alone and lacks a portion of them. This sample has some 60,000 clones, with about nine tenths found just once. Specimen: CD4+ T cells from peripheral blood mononuclear cells, collected in the first trimester of pregnancy. The sequence came from a female donor with multiple sclerosis, enrolled in a pregnancy study. This chain connects TRBV18 to TRBJ2-7, with 7 nucleotides matching TRBD1. CDR3 residues: CASSPPTGTVAYEQYF. DNA of the CDR3: TGTGCCAGCTCACCTCCGACCGGGACAGTGGCCTACGAGCAGTACTTC.